Detailed here is one T cell receptor beta chain. The sample is drawn from a study of blood T cell repertoires in COVID-19. At the level of the study: Both acute and convalescent COVID-19 samples were obtained from the United States, Italy and Spain.

Living in about two dozen US areas, the participants were between roughly 18 and 90 years of age. Authors' processing steps: Counts of nucleated cells, estimated from reference gene primer amplification, were obtained. Clones were sequenced by immunoSEQ multiplex PCR, and TCRdb holds only the in-frame ones, with some missing. Clone size and V and J calls were adopted from that table, with D and trimming inferred from the DNA. The sample includes 200,000 to 250,000 clones, approximately 90% of them seen just once. The CDR3 contains 18 residues. V and J are TRBV21-1 and TRBJ2-1; no check of the table's D call, TRBD2, against the DNA was made. TRBV21-1 is marked as a pseudogene. This TCR came from a man aged 18 to 29 with acute COVID-19. Sequencing was carried out using PBMCs or T cells enriched from blood (not recorded which). CDR3 protein: CASSPKRESPDSYNEQFF. The DNA of the CDR3 is TGTGCCAGCAGCCCAAAGCGGGAGTCCCCAGACTCCTACAATGAGCAGTTCTTC.